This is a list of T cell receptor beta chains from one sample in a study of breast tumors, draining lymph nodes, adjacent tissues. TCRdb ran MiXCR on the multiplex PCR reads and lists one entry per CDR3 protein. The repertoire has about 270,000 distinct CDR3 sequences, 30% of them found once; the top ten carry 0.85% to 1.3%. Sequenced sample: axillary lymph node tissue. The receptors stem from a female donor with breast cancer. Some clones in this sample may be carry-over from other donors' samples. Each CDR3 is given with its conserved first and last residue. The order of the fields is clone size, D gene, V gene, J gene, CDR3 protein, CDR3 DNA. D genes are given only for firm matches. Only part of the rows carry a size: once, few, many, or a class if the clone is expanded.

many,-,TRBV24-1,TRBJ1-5,CATSDRRAAGQPQHF,TGTGCCACCAGTGACCGACGGGCCGCCGGTCAGCCCCAGCATTTT
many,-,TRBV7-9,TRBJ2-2,CASRRDANTGELFF,TGTGCCAGTCGGAGGGATGCGAACACCGGGGAGCTGTTTTTT
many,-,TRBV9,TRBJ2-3,CASSLQTSTDTQYF,TGTGCCAGCAGCCTCCAGACCAGCACAGATACGCAGTATTTT
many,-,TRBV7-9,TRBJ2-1,CASRGPNKQFF,TGTGCCAGCAGGGGTCCCAATAAGCAGTTCTTC
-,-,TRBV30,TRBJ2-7,CAWNRDSLSSRAEQYF,TGTGCCTGGAACCGGGACTCCCTCAGCTCCCGGGCCGAGCAGTACTTC
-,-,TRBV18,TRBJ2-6,CASSVISGANVLTF,TGTGCCAGCTCCGTGATCTCTGGGGCCAACGTCCTGACTTTC
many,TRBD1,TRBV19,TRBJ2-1,CASSRGGTGGEQFF,TGTGCCAGTAGTAGGGGCGGGACAGGGGGTGAGCAGTTCTTC
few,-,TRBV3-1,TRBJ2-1,CASSHVGGRSYNEQFF,TGTGCCAGCAGCCACGTGGGGGGTCGCTCCTACAATGAGCAGTTCTTC
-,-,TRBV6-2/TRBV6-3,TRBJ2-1,CASSYSWDEQFF,TGTGCCAGCAGTTACTCGTGGGATGAGCAGTTCTTC
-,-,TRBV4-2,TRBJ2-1,CASSQGEAGINEQFF,TGTGCCAGCAGCCAAGGTGAAGCTGGAATCAATGAGCAGTTCTTC
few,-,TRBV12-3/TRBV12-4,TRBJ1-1,CASSPGTTNTEAFF,TGTGCCAGCAGTCCCGGGACAACGAACACTGAAGCTTTCTTT
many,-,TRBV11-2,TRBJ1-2,CASSLRRNYGYTF,TGTGCCAGCAGCTTACGACGGAACTATGGCTACACCTTC
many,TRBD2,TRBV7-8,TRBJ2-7,CASSLGLSSYEQYF,TGTGCCAGCAGCCTGGGACTATCCTCCTACGAGCAGTACTTC
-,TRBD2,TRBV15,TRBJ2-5,CATSRGGAGGQESQYF,TGTGCCACCAGCAGAGGTGGAGCGGGAGGGCAAGAGAGCCAGTACTTC
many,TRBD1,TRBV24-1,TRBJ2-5,CATSDYGQGRKGTQYF,TGTGCCACCAGTGACTACGGACAGGGGCGCAAAGGGACCCAGTACTTC
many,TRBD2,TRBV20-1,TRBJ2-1,CSARPGLANYNEQFF,TGCAGTGCTAGACCGGGACTAGCGAATTACAATGAGCAGTTCTTC
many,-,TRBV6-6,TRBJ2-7,CASSYAPWYEQYF,TGTGCCAGCAGTTACGCACCTTGGTACGAGCAGTACTTC
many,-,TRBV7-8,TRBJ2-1,CASSPRQQSSYNEQFF,TGTGCCAGCAGCCCGCGACAACAGAGCTCCTACAATGAGCAGTTCTTC
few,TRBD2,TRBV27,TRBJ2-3,CASSPREREWSDTQYF,TGTGCCAGCAGTCCGCGTGAGCGGGAGTGGTCAGATACGCAGTATTTT
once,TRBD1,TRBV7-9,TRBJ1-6,CASSLATQGRNSPLHF,TGTGCCAGCAGCTTAGCGACACAGGGGAGGAATTCACCCCTCCACTTT
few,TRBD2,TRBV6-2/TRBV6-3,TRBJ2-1,CASSPHESGTSSPEQFF,TGTGCCAGCAGTCCACACGAGAGCGGGACTAGCTCGCCTGAGCAGTTCTTC
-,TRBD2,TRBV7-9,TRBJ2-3,CASSLASGGGEGSDTQYF,TGTGCCAGCAGCTTGGCCTCAGGAGGCGGGGAGGGTTCAGATACGCAGTATTTT
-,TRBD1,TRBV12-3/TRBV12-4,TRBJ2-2,CASSFAVGDRGSGELFF,TGTGCCAGCAGTTTTGCCGTAGGGGACAGGGGTTCCGGGGAGCTGTTTTTT
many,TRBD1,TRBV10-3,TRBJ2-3,CAISRTGDGDTQYF,TGTGCCATCAGTAGGACAGGGGACGGTGATACGCAGTATTTT
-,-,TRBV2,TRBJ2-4,CASSEAGQAKNIQYF,TGTGCCAGCAGTGAAGCGGGACAAGCCAAAAACATTCAGTACTTC
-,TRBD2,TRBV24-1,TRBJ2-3,CATSDLQTGGGTQYF,TGTGCCACCAGTGATTTACAAACGGGAGGAGGTACGCAGTATTTC
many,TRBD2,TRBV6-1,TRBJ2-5,CASTALAGGSGWTVETQYF,TGTGCCAGCACCGCACTAGCGGGAGGGTCCGGGTGGACCGTGGAGACCCAGTACTTC
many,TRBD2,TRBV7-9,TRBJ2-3,CASRGEAGGYDTQYF,TGTGCCAGCAGGGGGGAAGCGGGAGGTTATGATACGCAGTATTTT
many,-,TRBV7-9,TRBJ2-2,CASSLGRTNTGELFF,TGTGCCAGCAGCTTAGGGCGAACGAACACCGGGGAGCTGTTTTTT
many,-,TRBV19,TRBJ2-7,CASSISRAVYEQYF,TGTGCCAGTAGTATATCCAGGGCGGTCTACGAGCAGTACTTC
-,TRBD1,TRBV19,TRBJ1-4,CASRPGGMRDEKLFF,TGTGCCAGTAGACCAGGGGGCATGAGGGATGAAAAACTGTTTTTT
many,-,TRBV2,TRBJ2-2,CASSEYSFVNTGELFF,TGTGCCAGCAGTGAATACAGTTTCGTGAACACCGGGGAGCTGTTTTTT
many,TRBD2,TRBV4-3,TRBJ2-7,CASSRGLRTSNEQYF,TGCGCCAGCAGCCGCGGGTTGAGGACTAGCAACGAGCAGTACTTC
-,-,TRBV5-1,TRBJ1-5,CASSLGTSVNSNQPQHF,TGCGCCAGCAGCTTGGGGACATCTGTAAATAGCAATCAGCCCCAGCATTTT
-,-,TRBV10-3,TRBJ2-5,CATGHDPGTQYF,TGTGCCACCGGACACGACCCGGGGACCCAGTACTTC
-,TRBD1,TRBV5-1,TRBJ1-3,CASSSWDSNISGNTMYF,TGCGCCAGCAGCTCATGGGACAGCAATATCTCTGGAAACACCATGTATTTT
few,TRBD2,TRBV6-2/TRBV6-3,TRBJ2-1,CASSYHSGLAGAKEQFF,TGTGCCAGCAGTTATCACTCCGGACTAGCGGGAGCCAAGGAGCAGTTCTTC
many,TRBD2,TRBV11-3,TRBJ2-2,CASSLTSGIWGTGELFF,TGTGCCAGCAGCTTAACTAGCGGGATATGGGGAACCGGGGAGCTGTTTTTT
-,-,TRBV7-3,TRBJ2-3,CASGLFLSTDTQYF,TGTGCCAGCGGCTTGTTCCTGAGCACAGATACGCAGTATTTT
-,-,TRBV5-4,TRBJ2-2,CASSLLGGELVF,TGTGCCAGCAGCCTACTAGGAGGGGAGCTGGTTTTT
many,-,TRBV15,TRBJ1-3,CATSTDGSSGNTIYF,TGTGCCACCAGCACCGACGGGAGCTCTGGAAACACCATATATTTT
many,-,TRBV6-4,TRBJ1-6,CASPCAVGHLKTYSPLHF,TGTGCCAGCCCGTGCGCTGTAGGACATCTTAAGACGTATTCACCCCTCCACTTT
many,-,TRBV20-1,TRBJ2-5,CSVKFQETQYF,TGCAGTGTTAAGTTCCAAGAGACCCAGTACTTC
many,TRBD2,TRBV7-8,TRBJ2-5,CASSLAEGLAGETQYF,TGTGCCAGCAGCTTAGCGGAGGGACTAGCGGGAGAGACCCAGTACTTC
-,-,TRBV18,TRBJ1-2,CASSPLHPGDGYTF,TGTGCCAGCTCACCACTGCACCCCGGGGATGGCTACACCTTC
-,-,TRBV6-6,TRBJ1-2,CASSHSTWGDYGYTF,TGTGCCAGCAGTCACTCGACTTGGGGCGACTATGGCTACACCTTC
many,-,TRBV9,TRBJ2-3,CASSPNSGRHTDTQYF,TGTGCCAGCAGCCCTAACAGCGGTCGGCACACAGATACGCAGTATTTT